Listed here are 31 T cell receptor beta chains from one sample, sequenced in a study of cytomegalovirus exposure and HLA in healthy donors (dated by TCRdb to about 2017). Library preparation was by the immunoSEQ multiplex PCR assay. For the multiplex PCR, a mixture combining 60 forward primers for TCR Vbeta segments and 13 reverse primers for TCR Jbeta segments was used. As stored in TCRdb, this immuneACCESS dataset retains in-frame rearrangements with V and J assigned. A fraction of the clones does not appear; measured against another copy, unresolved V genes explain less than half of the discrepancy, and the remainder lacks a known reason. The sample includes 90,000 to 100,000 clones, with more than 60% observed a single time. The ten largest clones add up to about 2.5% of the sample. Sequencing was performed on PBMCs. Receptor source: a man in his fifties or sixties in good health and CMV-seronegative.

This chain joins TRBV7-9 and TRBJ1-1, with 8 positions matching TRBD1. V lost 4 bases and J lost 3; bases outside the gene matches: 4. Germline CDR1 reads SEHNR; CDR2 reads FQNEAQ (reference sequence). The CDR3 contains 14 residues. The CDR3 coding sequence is TGTGCCAGCAGCTGGGGACAGGTGGACACTGAAGCTTTCTTT. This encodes CASSWGQVDTEAFF.

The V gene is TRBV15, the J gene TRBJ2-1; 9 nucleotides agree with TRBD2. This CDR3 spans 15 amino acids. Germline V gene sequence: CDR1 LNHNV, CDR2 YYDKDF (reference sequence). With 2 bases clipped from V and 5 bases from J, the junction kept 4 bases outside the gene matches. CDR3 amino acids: CATSRSSGINNEQFF. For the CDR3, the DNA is TGTGCCACCAGCAGATCTAGCGGGATCAACAATGAGCAGTTCTTC.

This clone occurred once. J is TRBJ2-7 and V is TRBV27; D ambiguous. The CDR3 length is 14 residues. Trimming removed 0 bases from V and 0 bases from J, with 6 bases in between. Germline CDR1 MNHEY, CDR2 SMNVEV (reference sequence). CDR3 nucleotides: TGTGCCAGCAGTTTATCACCGGGCTCCTACGAGCAGTACTTC. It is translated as CASSLSPGSYEQYF.

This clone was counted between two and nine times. DNA for the CDR3: TGCGCCAGCAGCCACCCGGACAGCCCCGGAGGAGATGAAAAACTGTTTTTT. Residues: CASSHPDSPGGDEKLFF. This chain joins TRBV4-1 and TRBJ1-4; tentative D call: TRBD1 (6 bases). This CDR3 is built from 17 residues. With 3 bases removed from V and 6 bases from J, the gap between germline ends came to 20 bases. CDR1 and CDR2 from the germline V gene are MGHRA and YSYEKL.

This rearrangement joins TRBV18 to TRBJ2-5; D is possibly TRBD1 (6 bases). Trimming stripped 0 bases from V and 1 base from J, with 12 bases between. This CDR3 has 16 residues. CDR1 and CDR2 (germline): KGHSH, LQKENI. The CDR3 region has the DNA TGTGCCAGCTCACCACCCGGCAGGGGCCTCCAAGAGACCCAGTACTTC. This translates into CASSPPGRGLQETQYF.

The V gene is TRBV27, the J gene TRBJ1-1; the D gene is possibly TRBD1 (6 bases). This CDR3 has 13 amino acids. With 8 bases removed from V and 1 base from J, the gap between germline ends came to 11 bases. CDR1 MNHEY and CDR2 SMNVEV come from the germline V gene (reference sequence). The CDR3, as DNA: TGTGCCAGCGGACGGACAGAGAACACTGAAGCTTTCTTT. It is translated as CASGRTENTEAFF.

Here the CDR3 reads CASRQPGETGTEQFF. Here the CDR3 DNA reads TGTGCCAGCAGGCAACCGGGAGAAACTGGCACGGAGCAGTTCTTC. The chain combines TRBV7-9 with TRBJ2-1, with D possibly being TRBD2 (6 bases). The germline V gene has CDR1 SEHNR and CDR2 FQNEAQ (reference sequence). The ends were cut back, 6 bases at V and 10 bases at J, with 22 bases in the middle. This CDR3 region has 15 residues.

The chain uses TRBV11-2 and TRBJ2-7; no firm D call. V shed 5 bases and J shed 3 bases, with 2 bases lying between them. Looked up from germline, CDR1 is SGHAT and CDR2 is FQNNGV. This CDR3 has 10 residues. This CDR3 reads CASSRYEQYF. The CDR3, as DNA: TGTGCCAGCAGCCGCTACGAGCAGTACTTC.

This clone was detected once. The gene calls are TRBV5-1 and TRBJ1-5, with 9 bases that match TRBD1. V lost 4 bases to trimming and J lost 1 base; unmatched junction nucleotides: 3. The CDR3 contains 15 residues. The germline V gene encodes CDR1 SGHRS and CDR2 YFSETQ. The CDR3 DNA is TGCGCCAGCAGCCCCGACAGGGGGAGCAATCAGCCCCAGCATTTT. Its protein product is CASSPDRGSNQPQHF.

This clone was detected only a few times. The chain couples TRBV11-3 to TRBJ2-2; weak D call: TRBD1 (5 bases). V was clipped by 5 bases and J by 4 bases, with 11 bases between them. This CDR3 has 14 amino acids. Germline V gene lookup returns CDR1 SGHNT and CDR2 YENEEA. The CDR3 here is CASSRGAITGELFF. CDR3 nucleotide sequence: TGTGCCAGCAGCCGTGGGGCCATCACCGGGGAGCTGTTTTTT. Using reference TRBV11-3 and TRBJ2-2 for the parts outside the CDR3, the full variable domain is EAGVVQSPRYKIIEKKQPVAFWCNPISGHNTLYWYLQNLGQGPELLIRYENEEAVDDSQLPKDRFSAERLKGVDSTLKIQPAELGDSAVYLCASSRGAITGELFFGEGSRLTVL.

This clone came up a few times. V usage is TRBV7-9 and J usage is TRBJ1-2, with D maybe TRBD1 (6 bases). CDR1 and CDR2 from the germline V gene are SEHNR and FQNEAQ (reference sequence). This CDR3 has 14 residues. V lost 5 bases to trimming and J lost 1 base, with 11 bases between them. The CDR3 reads CASSTGQSNYGYTF. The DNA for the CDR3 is TGTGCCAGCAGCACCGGACAGAGTAACTATGGCTACACCTTC.

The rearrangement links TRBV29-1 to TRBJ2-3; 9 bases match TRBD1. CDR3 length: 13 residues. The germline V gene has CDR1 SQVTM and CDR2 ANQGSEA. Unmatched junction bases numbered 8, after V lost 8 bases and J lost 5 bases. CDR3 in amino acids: CSLRDRVGDTQYF. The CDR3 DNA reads TGCAGCCTCCGGGACAGGGTCGGAGATACGCAGTATTTT.

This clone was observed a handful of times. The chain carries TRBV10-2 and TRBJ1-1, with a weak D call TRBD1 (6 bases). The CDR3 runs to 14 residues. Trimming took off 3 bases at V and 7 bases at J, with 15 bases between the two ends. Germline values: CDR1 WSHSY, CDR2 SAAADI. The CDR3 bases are TGCGCCAGCAGTGAATTGAACAGGGTCATTGAAGCTTTCTTT. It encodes CASSELNRVIEAFF.

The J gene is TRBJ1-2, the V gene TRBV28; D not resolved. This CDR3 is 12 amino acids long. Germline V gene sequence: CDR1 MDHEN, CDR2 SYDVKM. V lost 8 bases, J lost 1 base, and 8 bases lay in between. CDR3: CASHSHNYGYTF. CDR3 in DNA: TGTGCCAGCCACAGCCATAACTATGGCTACACCTTC.

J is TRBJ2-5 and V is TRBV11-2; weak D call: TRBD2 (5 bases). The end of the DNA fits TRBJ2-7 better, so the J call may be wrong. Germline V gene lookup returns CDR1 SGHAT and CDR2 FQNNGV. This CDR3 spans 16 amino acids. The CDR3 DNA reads TGTGCCAGCAGCTTAGTTTTCCCGAGGGTACGACACGAGCAGTACTTC. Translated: CASSLVFPRVRHEQYF.

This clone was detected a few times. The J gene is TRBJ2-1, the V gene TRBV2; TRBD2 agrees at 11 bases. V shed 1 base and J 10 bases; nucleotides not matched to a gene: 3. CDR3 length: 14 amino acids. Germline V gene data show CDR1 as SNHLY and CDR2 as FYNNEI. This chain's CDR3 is CASSEGLAGIEQFF. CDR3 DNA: TGTGCCAGCAGTGAAGGACTAGCGGGGATAGAGCAGTTCTTC.

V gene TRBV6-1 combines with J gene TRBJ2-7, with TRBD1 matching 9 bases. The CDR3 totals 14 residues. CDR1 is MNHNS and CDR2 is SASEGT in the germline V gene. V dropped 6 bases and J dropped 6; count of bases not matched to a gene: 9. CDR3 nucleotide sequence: TGTGCCAGCAGCGTACAGGGGGCAGTGACCGAGCAGTACTTC. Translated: CASSVQGAVTEQYF.

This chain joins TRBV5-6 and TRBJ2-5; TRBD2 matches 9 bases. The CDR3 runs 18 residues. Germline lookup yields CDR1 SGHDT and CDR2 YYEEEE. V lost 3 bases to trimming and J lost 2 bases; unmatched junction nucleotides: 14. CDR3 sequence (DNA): TGTGCCAGCAGCTCAGTGGCTAGCGGGGAAGAAATACAAGAGACCCAGTACTTC. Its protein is CASSSVASGEEIQETQYF.

CDR3 sequence (DNA): TGTGCCAGCAGCGTAGCGGGCGGGACTGTTGAGCAGTTCTTC. Translating it yields CASSVAGGTVEQFF. The genes are TRBV9 and TRBJ2-1; tentative D call: TRBD2 (6 bases). V lost 0 bases and J lost 9, with 13 bases in between. The CDR3 has 14 residues. CDR1 and CDR2 (germline): SGDLS, YYNGEE.

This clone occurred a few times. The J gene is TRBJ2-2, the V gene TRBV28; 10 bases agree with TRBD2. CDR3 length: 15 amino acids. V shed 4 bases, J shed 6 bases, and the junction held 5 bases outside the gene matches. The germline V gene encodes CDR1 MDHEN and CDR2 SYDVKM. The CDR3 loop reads CASSSGTSDAGELFF. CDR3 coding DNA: TGTGCCAGCAGTTCCGGGACTAGCGACGCCGGGGAGCTGTTTTTT.

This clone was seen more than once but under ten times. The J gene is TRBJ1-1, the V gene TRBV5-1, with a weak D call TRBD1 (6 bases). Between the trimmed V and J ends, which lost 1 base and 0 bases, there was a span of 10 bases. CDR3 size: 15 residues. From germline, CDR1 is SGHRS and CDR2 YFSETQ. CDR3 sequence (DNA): TGCGCCAGCAGCTTGCAGACAGGCGTGAACACTGAAGCTTTCTTT. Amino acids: CASSLQTGVNTEAFF.

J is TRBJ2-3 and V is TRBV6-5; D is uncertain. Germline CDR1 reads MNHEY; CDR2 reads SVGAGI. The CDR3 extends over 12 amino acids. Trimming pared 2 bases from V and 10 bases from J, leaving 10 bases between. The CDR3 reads CASSYLVYPQYF. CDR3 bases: TGTGCCAGCAGTTACCTAGTATATCCGCAGTATTTT.

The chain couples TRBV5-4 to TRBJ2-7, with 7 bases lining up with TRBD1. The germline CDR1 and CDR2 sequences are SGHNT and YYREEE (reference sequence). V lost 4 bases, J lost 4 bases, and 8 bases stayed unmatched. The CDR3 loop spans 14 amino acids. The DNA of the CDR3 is TGTGCCAGCAGCCCAGGGGGTATTCGGTACGAGCAGTACTTC. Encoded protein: CASSPGGIRYEQYF.

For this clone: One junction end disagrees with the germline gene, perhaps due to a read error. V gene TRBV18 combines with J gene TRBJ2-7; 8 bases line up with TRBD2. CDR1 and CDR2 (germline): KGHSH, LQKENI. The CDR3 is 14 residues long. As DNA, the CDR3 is TGTGCCAGCTCACCCAAAGCGGGGGAGGGGGAGAAGCACTTC. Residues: CASSPKAGEGEKHF.

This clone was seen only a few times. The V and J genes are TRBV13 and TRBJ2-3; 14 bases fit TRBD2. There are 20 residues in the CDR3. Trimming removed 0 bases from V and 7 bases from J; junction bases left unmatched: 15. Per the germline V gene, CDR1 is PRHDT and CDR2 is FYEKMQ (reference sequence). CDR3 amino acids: CASSLGGRLAGGPGGNTQYF. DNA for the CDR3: TGTGCCAGCAGCTTAGGAGGGCGACTAGCGGGGGGGCCAGGTGGAAATACGCAGTATTTT. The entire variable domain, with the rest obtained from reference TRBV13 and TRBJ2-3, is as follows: AAGVIQSPRHLIKEKRETATLKCYPIPRHDTVYWYQQGPGQDPQFLISFYEKMQSDKGSIPDRFSAQQFSDYHSELNMSSLELGDSALYFCASSLGGRLAGGPGGNTQYFGPGTRLTVL.

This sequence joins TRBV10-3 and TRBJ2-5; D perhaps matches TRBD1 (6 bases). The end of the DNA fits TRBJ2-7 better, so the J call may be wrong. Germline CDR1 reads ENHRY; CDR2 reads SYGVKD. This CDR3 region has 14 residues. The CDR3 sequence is CAISEPRQAGEQYF. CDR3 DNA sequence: TGTGCCATCAGTGAGCCAAGACAGGCGGGCGAGCAGTACTTC.

CDR3 DNA sequence: TGTGCCAGCAGCCAAGCACCAGGGGATCAGCCCCAGCATTTT. It specifies CASSQAPGDQPQHF. The V call is TRBV4-2, the J call TRBJ1-5, with a weak D call TRBD1 (6 bases). The germline V and J ends were trimmed by 1 base and 5 bases, with 9 bases remaining between them. The CDR3 loop spans 14 amino acids. Germline CDR1 is LGHNA and CDR2 is YNFKEQ.

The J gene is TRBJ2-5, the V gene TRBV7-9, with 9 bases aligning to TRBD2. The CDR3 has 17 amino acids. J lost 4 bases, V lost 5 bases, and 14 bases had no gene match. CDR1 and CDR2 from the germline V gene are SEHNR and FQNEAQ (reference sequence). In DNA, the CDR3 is TGTGCCAGCAGCGTGGGAGGCGGGGGGGCCGAGGGAGAGACCCAGTACTTC. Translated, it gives CASSVGGGGAEGETQYF.

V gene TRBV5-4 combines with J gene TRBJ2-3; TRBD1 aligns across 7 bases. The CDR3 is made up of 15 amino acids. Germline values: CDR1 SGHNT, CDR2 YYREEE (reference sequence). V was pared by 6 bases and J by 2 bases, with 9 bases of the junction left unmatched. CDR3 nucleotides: TGTGCCAGCATTCCCGAGGGGGCCAACACAGATACGCAGTATTTT. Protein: CASIPEGANTDTQYF.

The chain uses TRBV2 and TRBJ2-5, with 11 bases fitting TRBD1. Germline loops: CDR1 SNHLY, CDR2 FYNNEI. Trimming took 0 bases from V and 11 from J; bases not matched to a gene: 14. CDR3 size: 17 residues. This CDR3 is CASSEAGWTGGKVGQYF. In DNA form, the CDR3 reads TGTGCCAGCAGTGAAGCAGGGTGGACAGGGGGCAAGGTTGGGCAGTACTTC.

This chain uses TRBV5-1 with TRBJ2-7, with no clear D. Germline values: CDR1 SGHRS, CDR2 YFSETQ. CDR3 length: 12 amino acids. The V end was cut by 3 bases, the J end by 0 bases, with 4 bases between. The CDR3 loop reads CASSSDSYEQYF. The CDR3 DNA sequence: TGCGCCAGCAGCTCAGACTCCTACGAGCAGTACTTC.